This TCR beta chain is from a study of blood T cell repertoires in COVID-19. In the authors' methods: For nucleated cells, counts were estimated from reference gene primer amplification. Produced via immunoSEQ multiplex PCR; TCRdb's table is partial and in-frame only. V and J calls and clone size are those listed in that table; D and trimming were worked out from the DNA. The sample holds approximately 150,000 clones, 75% to 85% seen once. Germline CDR1 LNHDA, CDR2 SQIVND (reference sequence). This CDR3 has 14 residues. V lost 1 base, J lost 1 base, and 4 bases lay in between. Sequences were obtained from peripheral blood. V and J are TRBV19 and TRBJ2-2, with D unresolved. The sequence was collected from a man aged 55 to 70 with active or convalescent COVID-19. The CDR3 region has the DNA TGTGCCAGTAGTATAGGGCAGAACACCGGGGAGCTGTTTTTT. Its translation is CASSIGQNTGELFF.